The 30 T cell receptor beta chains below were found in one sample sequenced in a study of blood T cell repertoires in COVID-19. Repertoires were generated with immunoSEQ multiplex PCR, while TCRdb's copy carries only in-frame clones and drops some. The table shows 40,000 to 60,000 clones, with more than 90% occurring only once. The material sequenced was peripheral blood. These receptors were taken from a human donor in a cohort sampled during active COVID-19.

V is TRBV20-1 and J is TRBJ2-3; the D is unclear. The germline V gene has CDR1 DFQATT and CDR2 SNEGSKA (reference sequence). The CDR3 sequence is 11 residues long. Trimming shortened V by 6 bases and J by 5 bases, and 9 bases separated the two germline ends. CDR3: CSAASEDTQYF. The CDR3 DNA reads TGCAGTGCAGCGAGCGAAGATACGCAGTATTTT.

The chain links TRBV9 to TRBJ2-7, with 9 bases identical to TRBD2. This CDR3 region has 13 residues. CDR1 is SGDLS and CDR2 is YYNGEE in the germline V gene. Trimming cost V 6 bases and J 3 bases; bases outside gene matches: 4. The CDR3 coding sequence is TGTGCCAGCAATCCTAGCGGGGACTACGAGCAGTACTTC. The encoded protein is CASNPSGDYEQYF.

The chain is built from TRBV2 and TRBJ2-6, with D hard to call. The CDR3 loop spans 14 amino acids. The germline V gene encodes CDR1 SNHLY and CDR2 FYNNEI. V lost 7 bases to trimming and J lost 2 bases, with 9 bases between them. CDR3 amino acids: CASTVTAGANVLTF. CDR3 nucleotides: TGTGCCAGCACCGTTACAGCTGGGGCCAACGTCCTGACTTTC.

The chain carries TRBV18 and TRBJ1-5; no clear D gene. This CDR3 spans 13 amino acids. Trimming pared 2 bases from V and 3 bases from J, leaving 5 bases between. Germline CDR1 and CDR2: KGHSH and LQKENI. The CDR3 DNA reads TGTGCCAGCTCACCAGGGCCCAATCAGCCCCAGCATTTT. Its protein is CASSPGPNQPQHF.

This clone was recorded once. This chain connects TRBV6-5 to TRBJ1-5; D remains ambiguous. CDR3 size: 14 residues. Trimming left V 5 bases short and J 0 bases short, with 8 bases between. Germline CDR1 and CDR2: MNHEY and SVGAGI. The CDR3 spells CASSQDRSNQPQHF. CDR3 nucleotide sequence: TGTGCCAGCAGTCAGGATCGTAGCAATCAGCCCCAGCATTTT.

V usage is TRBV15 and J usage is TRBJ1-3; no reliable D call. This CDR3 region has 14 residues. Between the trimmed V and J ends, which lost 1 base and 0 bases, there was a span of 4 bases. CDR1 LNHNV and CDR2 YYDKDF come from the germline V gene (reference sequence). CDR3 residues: CATSRAVSGNTIYF. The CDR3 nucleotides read TGTGCCACCAGCAGAGCTGTCTCTGGAAACACCATATATTTT.

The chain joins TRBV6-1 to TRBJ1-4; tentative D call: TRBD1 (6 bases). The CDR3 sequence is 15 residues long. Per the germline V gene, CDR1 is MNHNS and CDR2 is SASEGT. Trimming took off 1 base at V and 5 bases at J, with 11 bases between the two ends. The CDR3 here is CASSEGQGINEKLFF. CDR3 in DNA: TGTGCCAGCAGTGAAGGCCAGGGGATAAATGAAAAACTGTTTTTT.

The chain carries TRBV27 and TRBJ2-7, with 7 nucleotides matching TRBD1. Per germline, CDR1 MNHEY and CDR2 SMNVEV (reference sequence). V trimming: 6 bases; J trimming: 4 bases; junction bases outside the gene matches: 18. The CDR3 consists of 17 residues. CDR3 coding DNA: TGTGCCAGCAGCCCCTTTTACAGGGGACAGACCATATACGAGCAGTACTTC. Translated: CASSPFYRGQTIYEQYF.

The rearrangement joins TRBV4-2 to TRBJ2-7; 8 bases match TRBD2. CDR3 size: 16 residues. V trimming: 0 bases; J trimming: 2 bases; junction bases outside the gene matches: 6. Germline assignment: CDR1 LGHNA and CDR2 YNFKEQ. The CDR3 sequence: CASSQDNSGAAYEQYF. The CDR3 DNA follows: TGTGCCAGCAGCCAAGACAATAGCGGGGCAGCCTACGAGCAGTACTTC.

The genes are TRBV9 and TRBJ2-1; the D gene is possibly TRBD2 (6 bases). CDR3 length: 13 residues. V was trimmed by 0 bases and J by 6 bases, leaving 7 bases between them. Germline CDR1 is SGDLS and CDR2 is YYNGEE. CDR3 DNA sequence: TGTGCCAGCAGCGTAGCGGGAGTCAATGAGCAGTTCTTC. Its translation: CASSVAGVNEQFF.

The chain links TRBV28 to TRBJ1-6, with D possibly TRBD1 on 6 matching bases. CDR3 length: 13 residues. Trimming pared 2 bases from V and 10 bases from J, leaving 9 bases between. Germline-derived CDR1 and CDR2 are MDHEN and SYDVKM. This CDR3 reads CASSLGRGSPLHF. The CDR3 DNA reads TGTGCCAGCAGTTTAGGCAGGGGATCACCCCTCCACTTT.

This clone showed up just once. The CDR3 region has the DNA TGCGCCAGTCGACTAGCGGGAGGGAATGAGCAGTTCTTC. Translating gives CASRLAGGNEQFF. The chain uses TRBV5-1 and TRBJ2-1, with 14 bases lining up with TRBD2. CDR3 size: 13 residues. CDR1 is SGHRS and CDR2 is YFSETQ in the germline V gene. V was clipped by 8 bases and J by 7 bases; unmatched bases: 2.

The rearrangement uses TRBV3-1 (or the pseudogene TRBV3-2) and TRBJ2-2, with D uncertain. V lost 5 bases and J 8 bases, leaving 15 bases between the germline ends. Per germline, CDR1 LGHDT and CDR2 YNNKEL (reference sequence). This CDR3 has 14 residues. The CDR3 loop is CASSDRVYAGELFF. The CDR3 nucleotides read TGTGCCAGCAGCGACCGGGTGTATGCGGGGGAGCTGTTTTTT.

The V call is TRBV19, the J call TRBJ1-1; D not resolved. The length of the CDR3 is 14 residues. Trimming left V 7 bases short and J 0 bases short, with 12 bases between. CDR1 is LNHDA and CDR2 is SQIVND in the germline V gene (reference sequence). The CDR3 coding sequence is TGTGCCAGTAACCGGTACAGATTGAACACTGAAGCTTTCTTT. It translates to CASNRYRLNTEAFF.

DNA of the CDR3: TGCGCCAGCAGCACGGGACATCTTCCGGCCCTCCACTTT. It codes for CASSTGHLPALHF. The V call is TRBV5-1, the J call TRBJ1-6; TRBD1 is a possible D gene (6 bases). CDR1 and CDR2 from the germline V gene are SGHRS and YFSETQ. This CDR3 contains 13 residues. Trimming cost V 4 bases and J 14 bases, with 16 bases left between them.

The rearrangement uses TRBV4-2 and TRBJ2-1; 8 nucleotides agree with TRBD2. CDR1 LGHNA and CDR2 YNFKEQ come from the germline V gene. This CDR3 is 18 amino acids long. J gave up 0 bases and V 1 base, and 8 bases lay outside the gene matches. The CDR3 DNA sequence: TGTGCCAGCAGCCAAGGGCTCGGGAGGGAGAGCTCCTACAATGAGCAGTTCTTC. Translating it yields CASSQGLGRESSYNEQFF.

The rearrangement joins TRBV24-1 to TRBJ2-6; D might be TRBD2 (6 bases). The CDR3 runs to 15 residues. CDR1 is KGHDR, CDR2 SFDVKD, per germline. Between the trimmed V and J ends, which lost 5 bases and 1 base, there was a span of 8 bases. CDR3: CATSVGGSGANVLTF. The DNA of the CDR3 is TGTGCCACCAGTGTTGGAGGGTCTGGGGCCAACGTCCTGACTTTC.

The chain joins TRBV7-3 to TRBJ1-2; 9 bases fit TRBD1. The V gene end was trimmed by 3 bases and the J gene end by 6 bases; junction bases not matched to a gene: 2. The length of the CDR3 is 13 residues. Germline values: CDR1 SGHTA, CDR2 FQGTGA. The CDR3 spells CASSFGTGNGYTF. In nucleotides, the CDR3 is TGTGCCAGCAGCTTTGGGACAGGGAATGGCTACACCTTC.

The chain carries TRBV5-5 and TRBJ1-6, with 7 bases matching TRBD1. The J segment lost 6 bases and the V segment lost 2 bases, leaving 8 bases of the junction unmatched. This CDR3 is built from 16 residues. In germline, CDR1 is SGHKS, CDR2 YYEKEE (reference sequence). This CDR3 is CASSLEGTDINSPLHF. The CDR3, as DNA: TGTGCCAGCAGCTTAGAGGGGACAGACATTAATTCACCCCTCCACTTT.

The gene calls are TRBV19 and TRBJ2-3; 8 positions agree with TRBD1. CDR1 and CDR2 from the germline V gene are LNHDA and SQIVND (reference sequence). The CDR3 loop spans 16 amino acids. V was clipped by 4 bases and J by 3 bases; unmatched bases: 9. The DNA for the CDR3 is TGTGCCAGTAGTAGGCAGGGGGCTGTCGTAACAGATACGCAGTATTTT. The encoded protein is CASSRQGAVVTDTQYF.

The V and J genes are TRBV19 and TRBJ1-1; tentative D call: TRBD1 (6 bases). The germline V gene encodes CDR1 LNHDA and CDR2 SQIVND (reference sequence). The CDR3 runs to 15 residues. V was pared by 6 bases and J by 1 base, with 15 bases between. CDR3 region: CASSPSGHRNTEAFF. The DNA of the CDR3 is TGTGCCAGTAGCCCCTCGGGACATAGGAACACTGAAGCTTTCTTT.

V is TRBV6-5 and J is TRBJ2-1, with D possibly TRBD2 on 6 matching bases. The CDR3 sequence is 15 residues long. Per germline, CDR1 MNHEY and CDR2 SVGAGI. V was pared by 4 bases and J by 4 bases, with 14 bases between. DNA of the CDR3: TGTGCCAGCAGTTCCCCCTTTAGCGGTTACAATGAGCAGTTCTTC. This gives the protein CASSSPFSGYNEQFF.

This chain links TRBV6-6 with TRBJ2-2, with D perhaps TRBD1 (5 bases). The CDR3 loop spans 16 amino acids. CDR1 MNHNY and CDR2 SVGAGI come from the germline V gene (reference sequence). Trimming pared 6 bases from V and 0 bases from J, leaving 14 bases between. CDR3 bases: TGTGCCAGCAGCCAACGACAGTCCGCGAACACCGGGGAGCTGTTTTTT. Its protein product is CASSQRQSANTGELFF.

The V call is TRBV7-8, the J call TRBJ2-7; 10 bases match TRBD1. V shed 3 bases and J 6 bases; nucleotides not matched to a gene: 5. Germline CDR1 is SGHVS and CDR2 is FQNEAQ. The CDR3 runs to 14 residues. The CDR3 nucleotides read TGTGCCAGCAGCTTGGGGACAGGGGCAACCGAGCAGTACGTC. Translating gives CASSLGTGATEQYV.

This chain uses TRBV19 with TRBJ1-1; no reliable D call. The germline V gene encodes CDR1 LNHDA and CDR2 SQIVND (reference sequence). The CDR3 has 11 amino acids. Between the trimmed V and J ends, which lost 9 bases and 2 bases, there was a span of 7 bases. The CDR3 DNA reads TGTGCCAGCCAATTTAACACTGAAGCTTTCTTT. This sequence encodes CASQFNTEAFF.

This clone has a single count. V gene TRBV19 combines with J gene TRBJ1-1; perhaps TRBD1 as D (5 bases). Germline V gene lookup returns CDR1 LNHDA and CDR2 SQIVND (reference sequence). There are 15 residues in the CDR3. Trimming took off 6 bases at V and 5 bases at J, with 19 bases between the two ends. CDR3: CASRPGMGIRTEAFF. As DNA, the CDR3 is TGTGCCAGTAGGCCAGGGATGGGAATAAGGACTGAAGCTTTCTTT.

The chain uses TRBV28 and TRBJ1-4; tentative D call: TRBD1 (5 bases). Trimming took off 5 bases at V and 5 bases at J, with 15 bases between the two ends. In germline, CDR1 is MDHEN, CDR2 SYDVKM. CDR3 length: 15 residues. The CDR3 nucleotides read TGTGCCAGCAGTCCCTCGACAGTCCTAAATGAAAAACTGTTTTTT. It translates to CASSPSTVLNEKLFF.

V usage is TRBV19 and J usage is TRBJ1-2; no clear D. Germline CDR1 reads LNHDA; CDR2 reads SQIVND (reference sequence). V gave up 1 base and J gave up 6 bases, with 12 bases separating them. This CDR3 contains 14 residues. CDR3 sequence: CASSIGGVIDGYTF. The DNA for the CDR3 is TGTGCCAGTAGTATAGGGGGAGTAATTGATGGCTACACCTTC.

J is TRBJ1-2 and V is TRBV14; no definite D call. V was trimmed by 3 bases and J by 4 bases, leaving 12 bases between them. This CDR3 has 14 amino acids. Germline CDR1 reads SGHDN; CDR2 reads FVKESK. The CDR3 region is CASSQYTGSYGYTF. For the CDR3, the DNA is TGTGCCAGCAGCCAGTATACGGGTAGCTATGGCTACACCTTC.

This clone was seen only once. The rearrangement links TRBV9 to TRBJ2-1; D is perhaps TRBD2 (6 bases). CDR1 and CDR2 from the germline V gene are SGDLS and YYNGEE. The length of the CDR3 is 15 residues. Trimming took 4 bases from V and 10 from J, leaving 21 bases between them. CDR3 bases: TGTGCCAGCAGCTCCCGGGACGGAGGGGTTGGGGAGCAGTTCTTC. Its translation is CASSSRDGGVGEQFF.